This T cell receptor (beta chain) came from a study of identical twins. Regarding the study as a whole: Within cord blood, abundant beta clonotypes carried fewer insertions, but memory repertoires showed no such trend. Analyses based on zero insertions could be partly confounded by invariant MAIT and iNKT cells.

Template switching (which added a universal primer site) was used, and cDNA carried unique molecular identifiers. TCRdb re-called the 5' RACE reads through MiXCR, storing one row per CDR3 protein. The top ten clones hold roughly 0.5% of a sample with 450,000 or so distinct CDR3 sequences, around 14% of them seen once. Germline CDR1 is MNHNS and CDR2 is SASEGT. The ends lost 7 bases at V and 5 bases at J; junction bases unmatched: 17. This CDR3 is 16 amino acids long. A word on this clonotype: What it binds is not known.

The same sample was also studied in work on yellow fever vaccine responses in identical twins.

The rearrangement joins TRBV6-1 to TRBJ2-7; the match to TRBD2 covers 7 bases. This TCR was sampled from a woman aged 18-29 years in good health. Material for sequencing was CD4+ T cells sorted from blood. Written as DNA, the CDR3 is TGTGCCAGCACCTCTTTTGCACGGCGGGAGTTCCACGAGCAGTACTTC. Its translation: CASTSFARREFHEQYF.